The 19 T cell receptor beta chains listed next were all sequenced from one sample in a study of OX40 agonist ivuxolimab in advanced cancers. Assay used: immunoSEQ multiplex PCR; TCRdb lists only in-frame clones, some missing. The data hold more than 70,000 clones, with roughly 90% observed a single time. Material: CD4+ or CD8+ T cells sorted from blood, obtained in a trial of the OX40 agonist ivuxolimab. The origin of the receptors is an adult with an advanced solid tumor such as melanoma, head and neck, liver or kidney cancer.

The chain combines TRBV7-9 with TRBJ2-2; no reliable D call. Germline loops: CDR1 SEHNR, CDR2 FQNEAQ (reference sequence). The CDR3 consists of 16 residues. V was trimmed by 7 bases and J by 3 bases, leaving 18 bases between them. CDR3: CASNLLRNGHTGELFF. The CDR3 coding sequence is TGTGCCAGCAACTTGCTAAGGAACGGACACACCGGGGAGCTGTTTTTT.

The V and J genes are TRBV7-2 and TRBJ1-5; tentatively, D is TRBD1 (5 bases). CDR3 length equals 16 residues. Germline V gene lookup returns CDR1 SGHTA and CDR2 FQGNSA. V dropped 4 bases and J dropped 4 bases, with 17 bases sitting between them. As DNA, the CDR3 is TGTGCCAGCAGCTCTAAGGGGCCTTGGACGAATCAGCCCCAGCATTTT. It specifies CASSSKGPWTNQPQHF.

V and J are TRBV7-9 and TRBJ1-2; D gene ambiguous. The CDR3 is 13 amino acids. Germline CDR1 SEHNR, CDR2 FQNEAQ (reference sequence). The V and J ends lost 5 bases and 5 bases respectively, with 12 bases between them. DNA for the CDR3: TGTGCCAGCAGCCGCGGGCTCGAATATGGCTACACCTTC. It yields the protein CASSRGLEYGYTF.

The chain is built from TRBV5-1 and TRBJ2-7; TRBD1 aligns across 7 bases. CDR1 is SGHRS, CDR2 YFSETQ, per germline. The CDR3 totals 15 residues. Trimming took 3 bases from V and 1 from J; bases not matched to a gene: 7. CDR3 bases: TGCGCCAGCAGCTACGGACAGGTACAATCCTACGAGCAGTACTTC. Translating it yields CASSYGQVQSYEQYF.

The chain is built from TRBV18 and TRBJ2-7; 7 nucleotides match TRBD2. There are 13 residues in the CDR3. Germline V CDR1 and CDR2: KGHSH, LQKENI. Trimming removed 3 bases from V and 7 bases from J; junction bases left unmatched: 6. The CDR3 bases are TGTGCCAGCTCACCCCTGGGGGAGGGGGAGCAGTACTTC. It translates to CASSPLGEGEQYF.

J is TRBJ2-3 and V is TRBV5-6; possibly TRBD2 for D (5 bases). CDR1 is SGHDT, CDR2 YYEEEE, per germline. The V and J ends lost 5 bases and 0 bases respectively, with 16 bases between them. The CDR3 contains 16 residues. CDR3 residues: CASSPPQRRSTDTQYF. In DNA form, the CDR3 reads TGTGCCAGCAGTCCACCCCAGCGGAGGAGCACAGATACGCAGTATTTT. Using reference TRBV5-6 and TRBJ2-3 for the parts outside the CDR3, the full variable domain is DAGVTQSPTHLIKTRGQQVTLRCSPKSGHDTVSWYQQALGQGPQFIFQYYEEEERQRGNFPDRFSGHQFPNYSSELNVNALLLGDSALYLCASSPPQRRSTDTQYFGPGTRLTVL.

This chain uses TRBV6-6 with TRBJ1-2; no reliable D call. V lost 2 bases, J lost 0 bases, and 10 bases lay in between. This CDR3 is built from 15 residues. Germline V gene sequence: CDR1 MNHNY, CDR2 SVGAGI (reference sequence). The CDR3 region is CASSYVGLANYGYTF. In DNA form, the CDR3 reads TGTGCCAGCAGTTACGTGGGGTTAGCTAACTATGGCTACACCTTC.

This chain connects TRBV28 to TRBJ2-4; a weak D match, TRBD2 (6 bases). There are 15 residues in the CDR3. V was clipped by 4 bases and J by 3 bases, with 13 bases between them. Germline CDR1 reads MDHEN; CDR2 reads SYDVKM. The CDR3 loop reads CASSSSRTIKNIQYF. In nucleotides, the CDR3 is TGTGCCAGCAGTTCGTCTCGGACTATCAAAAACATTCAGTACTTC.

This chain links TRBV5-1 with TRBJ2-3, with 9 bases fitting TRBD2. Germline V gene lookup returns CDR1 SGHRS and CDR2 YFSETQ. V trimming: 5 bases; J trimming: 1 base; junction bases outside the gene matches: 8. The CDR3 is 16 residues long. CDR3 in DNA: TGCGCCAGCAGGCTGTATAGCGGGAGCGGCACAGATACGCAGTATTTT. Translating it yields CASRLYSGSGTDTQYF.

The rearrangement uses TRBV2 and TRBJ2-2; 9 bases are shared with TRBD2. The V gene end was trimmed by 2 bases and the J gene end by 3 bases; junction bases not matched to a gene: 4. The CDR3 covers 16 residues. Germline CDR1 reads SNHLY; CDR2 reads FYNNEI. This CDR3 reads CASSEKTSGYTGELFF. In DNA form, the CDR3 reads TGTGCCAGCAGTGAAAAGACTAGCGGTTACACCGGGGAGCTGTTTTTT.

The chain is built from TRBV7-9 and TRBJ1-1; no definite D call. Germline lookup yields CDR1 SEHNR and CDR2 FQNEAQ (reference sequence). Trimming took 6 bases from V and 1 from J, leaving 9 bases between them. The CDR3 spans 13 residues. The CDR3 loop is CASSRTANTEAFF. In nucleotides, the CDR3 is TGTGCCAGCAGTCGGACGGCGAACACTGAAGCTTTCTTT.

The chain links TRBV27 to TRBJ2-1; D is possibly TRBD2 (6 bases). Trimming shortened V by 5 bases and J by 2 bases, and 10 bases separated the two germline ends. This CDR3 has 14 amino acids. Germline V gene sequence: CDR1 MNHEY, CDR2 SMNVEV (reference sequence). The DNA of the CDR3 is TGTGCCAGCAGTAGAGCGGGCCCCTACAATGAGCAGTTCTTC. Its translation: CASSRAGPYNEQFF.

The CDR3 nucleotides read TGCGCCAGCAGCTTGGGGACTAGCGGGACCGGGCAGTACTTC. Translated: CASSLGTSGTGQYF. V is TRBV5-1 and J is TRBJ2-7, with TRBD2 identical over 12 bases. Losses at the gene ends were 0 bases for V and 9 bases for J; bases not matched to a gene: 4. Germline V gives CDR1 SGHRS, CDR2 YFSETQ. CDR3 length: 14 amino acids.

The rearrangement joins TRBV7-2 to TRBJ1-1; no clear D gene. Between the trimmed V and J ends, which lost 4 bases and 0 bases, there was a span of 9 bases. The germline V gene has CDR1 SGHTA and CDR2 FQGNSA. The CDR3 is 14 amino acids. CDR3 DNA sequence: TGTGCCAGCAGCTCGACTCAACTGAACACTGAAGCTTTCTTT. It encodes CASSSTQLNTEAFF. The whole variable domain, filled in from reference TRBV7-2 and TRBJ1-1, reads GAGVSQSPSNKVTEKGKDVELRCDPISGHTALYWYRQSLGQGLEFLIYFQGNSAPDKSGLPSDRFSAERTGGSVSTLTIQRTQQEDSAVYLCASSSTQLNTEAFFGQGTRLTVV.

This clone was found once. V gene TRBV5-1 combines with J gene TRBJ2-2, with a weak D call TRBD1 (6 bases). Trimming took off 6 bases at V and 3 bases at J, with 15 bases between the two ends. In germline, CDR1 is SGHRS, CDR2 YFSETQ. The CDR3 consists of 15 residues. CDR3 protein: CASTKRAGDTGELFF. CDR3 in DNA: TGCGCCAGCACAAAACGGGCAGGGGACACCGGGGAGCTGTTTTTT.

V is TRBV28 and J is TRBJ2-1, with D maybe TRBD2 (6 bases). Germline CDR1 is MDHEN and CDR2 is SYDVKM. V lost 5 bases to trimming and J lost 3 bases, with 8 bases between them. The CDR3 covers 13 residues. The CDR3 reads CASSPDYYNEQFF. The DNA for the CDR3 is TGTGCCAGCAGTCCGGACTACTACAATGAGCAGTTCTTC.

This sequence joins TRBV11-3 and TRBJ2-1, with TRBD2 identical over 10 bases. Germline V gene lookup returns CDR1 SGHNT and CDR2 YENEEA. The CDR3 spans 16 residues. Trimming removed 5 bases from V and 6 bases from J; junction bases left unmatched: 10. CDR3 region: CASSPTSGTLANEQFF. The CDR3 coding sequence is TGTGCCAGCAGCCCCACTAGCGGGACCCTAGCCAATGAGCAGTTCTTC.

This clone came up once. The chain has TRBV28 and TRBJ2-1, with D hard to call. V was shortened by 6 bases and J by 7 bases, with 7 bases between the two germline ends. The length of the CDR3 is 11 residues. Germline lookup yields CDR1 MDHEN and CDR2 SYDVKM. CDR3 region: CASSLWNEQFF. In nucleotides, the CDR3 is TGTGCCAGCAGCCTTTGGAATGAGCAGTTCTTC. Supplemented by reference TRBV28 and TRBJ2-1, the full variable domain reads DVKVTQSSRYLVKRTGEKVFLECVQDMDHENMFWYRQDPGLGLRLIYFSYDVKMKEKGDIPEGYSVSREKKERFSLILESASTNQTSMYLCASSLWNEQFFGPGTRLTVL.

This clone was seen only a few times. This rearrangement joins TRBV10-3 to TRBJ1-2; 8 positions match TRBD1. Germline trimming cut 10 bases from V and 5 bases from J; bases unmatched to any gene: 9. This CDR3 is built from 13 residues. CDR1 and CDR2 (germline): ENHRY, SYGVKD. CDR3 DNA: TGTGCCACCCACTTGACAGGGGAGTATGGCTACACCTTC. Translation: CATHLTGEYGYTF.